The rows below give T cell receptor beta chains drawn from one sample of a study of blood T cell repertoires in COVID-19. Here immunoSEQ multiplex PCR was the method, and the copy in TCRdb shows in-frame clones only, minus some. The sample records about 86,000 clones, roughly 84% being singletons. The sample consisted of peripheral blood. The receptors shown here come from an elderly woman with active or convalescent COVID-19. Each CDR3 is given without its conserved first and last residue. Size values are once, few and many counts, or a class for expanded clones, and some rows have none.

cdr3_aa: ASSIRQPRNQPQH
clone_size: NA
v_call: TRBV19

cdr3_aa: ASSYSYRVNQGYT
clone_size: NA
v_call: TRBV6-2/TRBV6-3

cdr3_aa: SVASGPGGEAF
clone_size: few
v_call: TRBV29-1

cdr3_aa: SVEDRRVNYGYT
clone_size: NA
v_call: TRBV29-1

cdr3_aa: ASSIAQRGGGNEQF
clone_size: NA
v_call: TRBV19

cdr3_aa: ASSLPAREAF
clone_size: NA
v_call: TRBV28

cdr3_aa: ASSLEGQGFYEQY
clone_size: few
v_call: TRBV7-2

cdr3_aa: ASRRTSGGNTYNEQF
clone_size: NA
v_call: TRBV7-2

cdr3_aa: AIRQYGTGQDYGYT
clone_size: NA
v_call: TRBV10-3

cdr3_aa: AIQGSGGHNEQF
clone_size: NA
v_call: TRBV28

cdr3_aa: ASSGRILAGASYEQY
clone_size: once
v_call: TRBV5-6

cdr3_aa: ASSIGQDRYEQY
clone_size: NA
v_call: TRBV5-1

cdr3_aa: ASSPTGTSGLTGELF
clone_size: NA
v_call: TRBV3-1/TRBV3-2

cdr3_aa: ASSSNRGARKTEAF
clone_size: NA
v_call: TRBV11-3

cdr3_aa: ASSSPGREAF
clone_size: NA
v_call: TRBV11-2

cdr3_aa: ASSFSGGSGGEQF
clone_size: NA
v_call: TRBV19

cdr3_aa: ASIPAGLAAGNEQF
clone_size: NA
v_call: TRBV21-1

cdr3_aa: ASSYGTDSYEQY
clone_size: NA
v_call: TRBV5-8

cdr3_aa: ASSPGTGQETQY
clone_size: NA
v_call: TRBV18

cdr3_aa: ASSTDRGNQPQH
clone_size: NA
v_call: TRBV2

cdr3_aa: ASSYSWTGKGGYT
clone_size: NA
v_call: TRBV6-5

cdr3_aa: ASSQGAGAQETQY
clone_size: NA
v_call: TRBV7-9

cdr3_aa: ASSPQAGGFTDTQY
clone_size: once
v_call: TRBV6-6

cdr3_aa: ASSYSGGSQY
clone_size: NA
v_call: TRBV6-2/TRBV6-3

cdr3_aa: ASSSSGGSAGELF
clone_size: few
v_call: TRBV7-3

cdr3_aa: ASSRDRNSPLH
clone_size: NA
v_call: TRBV13

cdr3_aa: ASSVDGQNEGYT
clone_size: NA
v_call: TRBV9

cdr3_aa: ASSSTGGGYT
clone_size: few
v_call: TRBV12-3/TRBV12-4

cdr3_aa: ASSLVLAGPGGPQY
clone_size: few
v_call: TRBV5-1

cdr3_aa: ASSPIQGLVYEQY
clone_size: NA
v_call: TRBV5-5

cdr3_aa: ASSPGVKNTEAF
clone_size: NA
v_call: TRBV6-5

cdr3_aa: ASSHSGQGNIGNTIY
clone_size: NA
v_call: TRBV28

cdr3_aa: ASRGDRREETQY
clone_size: few
v_call: TRBV2

cdr3_aa: AISESGSGGPNEQF
clone_size: NA
v_call: TRBV10-3

cdr3_aa: ASSPQEGDNQPQH
clone_size: NA
v_call: TRBV9

cdr3_aa: ASSKDGGLIDTQY
clone_size: NA
v_call: TRBV21-1

cdr3_aa: ASSQDERRQPQH
clone_size: NA
v_call: TRBV4-2

cdr3_aa: ASSSLEAGEGYT
clone_size: NA
v_call: TRBV7-2

cdr3_aa: AIRGQGAPEAF
clone_size: NA
v_call: TRBV10-3

cdr3_aa: ASSVNRGYGELF
clone_size: NA
v_call: TRBV5-6

cdr3_aa: ASSRGGLQGSEAF
clone_size: few
v_call: TRBV7-8

cdr3_aa: ASGLGGTLENYGYT
clone_size: NA
v_call: TRBV12-5

cdr3_aa: ASAEGGKYQETQY
clone_size: NA
v_call: TRBV5-4

cdr3_aa: ASSSGTGGTAHPNGYT
clone_size: NA
v_call: TRBV27

cdr3_aa: ASSSYVTGNYEQY
clone_size: few
v_call: TRBV7-6

cdr3_aa: ASSQDFGGRNEQF
clone_size: NA
v_call: TRBV3-1/TRBV3-2

cdr3_aa: ASSFSPGLGSSTDTQY
clone_size: NA
v_call: TRBV28

cdr3_aa: ASSPGTGGPYEQY
clone_size: NA
v_call: TRBV3-1/TRBV3-2

cdr3_aa: SVRGQGGDNEQY
clone_size: NA
v_call: TRBV29-1

cdr3_aa: ASSSPSGRAGHEQY
clone_size: NA
v_call: TRBV28

cdr3_aa: ASSPRLAGIYEQY
clone_size: NA
v_call: TRBV5-8

cdr3_aa: ASSLGLAGAPDTQY
clone_size: once
v_call: TRBV3-1/TRBV3-2

cdr3_aa: ATSDLSVTGSNEQF
clone_size: NA
v_call: TRBV24-1